This T cell receptor beta chain emerged from a study of cytomegalovirus exposure and HLA in healthy donors. The primer mix had 60 Vbeta and 13 Jbeta primers. TCRdb's table, derived via immunoSEQ multiplex PCR, lists solely in-frame clones and lacks some. The sample shows over 100,000 clones, roughly four fifths of them seen only once. Concerning this clone itself: Antigen specificity is unknown.

Overall study findings and caveats: The CMV antigen specificity of a few CMV-associated chains was confirmed through in vitro analysis. Reported performance of the classifier showed diagnosis of cytomegalovirus status with high specificity and sensitivity. Analysis performed later showed TCR beta chains linked to HLA being more clonally expanded than equally common others.

Trimming left V 6 bases short and J 0 bases short, with 14 bases between. The CDR3 consists of 15 residues. Germline V lookup: CDR1 MNHEY, CDR2 SVGAGI. This clonotype was obtained from a man aged 25 to 40 in good health and CMV-seropositive. Material for sequencing was PBMCs. V is TRBV6-5 and J is TRBJ1-2; D may be TRBD1 (6 bases). CDR3 amino acids: CASRRTVAPNYGYTF. CDR3 coding DNA: TGTGCCAGCAGACGGACAGTAGCCCCTAACTATGGCTACACCTTC.